This is a list of T cell receptor beta chains from one sample in a study of blood T cell repertoires in COVID-19. Data came from immunoSEQ multiplex PCR; TCRdb stores just in-frame clones and leaves some out. The data contain about 170,000 clones, approximately 82% of them singletons. The sample taken for sequencing was peripheral blood. The receptors were sampled from a woman in her seventies who had recovered from COVID-19. The CDR3 runs from the conserved cysteine through the conserved F or W.

CDR3 protein: CASSLIQGLPSGNTIYF; J gene: TRBJ1-3; V gene: TRBV7-9
CDR3 protein: CASSPTGAYGYTF; J gene: TRBJ1-2; V gene: TRBV6-5
CDR3 protein: CASSPGWANSGNTIYF; J gene: TRBJ1-3; V gene: TRBV3-1/TRBV3-2
CDR3 protein: CASSPGGRMNTEAFF; J gene: TRBJ1-1; V gene: TRBV5-1
CDR3 protein: CSAEPTGGLQFF; J gene: TRBJ2-1; V gene: TRBV29-1
CDR3 protein: CASSLLGGYEAFF; J gene: TRBJ1-1; V gene: TRBV5-1
CDR3 protein: CASIGGADSYNEQFF; J gene: TRBJ2-1; V gene: TRBV28
CDR3 protein: CASSRQGNTEAFF; J gene: TRBJ1-1; V gene: TRBV7-3
CDR3 protein: CASSLSGEGSYEQYF; J gene: TRBJ2-7; V gene: TRBV28
CDR3 protein: CASSLGGKGETQYF; J gene: TRBJ2-5; V gene: TRBV7-8
CDR3 protein: CASSHRDRGGNTIYF; J gene: TRBJ1-3; V gene: TRBV11-2
CDR3 protein: CSVAGIYGYTF; J gene: TRBJ1-2; V gene: TRBV29-1
CDR3 protein: CSVEDRLVGRGGRLNEQFF; J gene: TRBJ2-1; V gene: TRBV29-1
CDR3 protein: CASSTGTGEQYF; J gene: TRBJ2-7; V gene: TRBV12-3/TRBV12-4
CDR3 protein: CAISEANRPGPQHF; J gene: TRBJ1-5; V gene: TRBV10-3
CDR3 protein: CASSADRWDQPQHF; J gene: TRBJ1-5; V gene: TRBV19
CDR3 protein: CAWNLWWGLAGGPGELFF; J gene: TRBJ2-2; V gene: TRBV30
CDR3 protein: CASRPQRIPDYGYTF; J gene: TRBJ1-2; V gene: TRBV6-6
CDR3 protein: CASHSGTSVTDTQYF; J gene: TRBJ2-3; V gene: TRBV5-4
CDR3 protein: CALGVGSGSYNEQFF; J gene: TRBJ2-1; V gene: TRBV7-2